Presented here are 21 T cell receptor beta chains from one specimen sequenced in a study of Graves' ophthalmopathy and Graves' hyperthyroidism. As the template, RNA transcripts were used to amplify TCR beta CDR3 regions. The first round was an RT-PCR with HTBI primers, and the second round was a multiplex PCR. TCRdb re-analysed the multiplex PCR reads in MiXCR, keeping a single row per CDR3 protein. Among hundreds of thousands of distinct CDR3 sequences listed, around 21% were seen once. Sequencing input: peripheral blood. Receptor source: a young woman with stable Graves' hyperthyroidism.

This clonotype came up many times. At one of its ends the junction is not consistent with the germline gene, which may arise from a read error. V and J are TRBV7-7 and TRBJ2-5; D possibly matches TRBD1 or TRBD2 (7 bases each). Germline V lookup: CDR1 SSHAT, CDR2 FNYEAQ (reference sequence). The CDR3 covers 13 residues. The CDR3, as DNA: TGTGCTAGCAGCCCCAATCAGGGGGGGGCCCAGTACTTC. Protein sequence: CASSPNQGGAQYF.

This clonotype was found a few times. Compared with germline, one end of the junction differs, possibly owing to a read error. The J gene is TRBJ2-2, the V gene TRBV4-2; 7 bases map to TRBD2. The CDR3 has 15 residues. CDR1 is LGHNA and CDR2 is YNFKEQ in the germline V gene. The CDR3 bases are TGTGCCAGCAGCCCCGGGGAGGGAGGCACCGGGGAGCTGTTGTTT. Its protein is CASSPGEGGTGELLF.

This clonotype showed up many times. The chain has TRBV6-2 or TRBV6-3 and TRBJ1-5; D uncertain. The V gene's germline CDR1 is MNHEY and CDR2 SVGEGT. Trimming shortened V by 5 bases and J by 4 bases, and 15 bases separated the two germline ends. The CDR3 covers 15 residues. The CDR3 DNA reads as TGTGCCAGCAGTAGCGACTCCCTAGGGAATCAGCCCCAGCATTTT. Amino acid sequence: CASSSDSLGNQPQHF.

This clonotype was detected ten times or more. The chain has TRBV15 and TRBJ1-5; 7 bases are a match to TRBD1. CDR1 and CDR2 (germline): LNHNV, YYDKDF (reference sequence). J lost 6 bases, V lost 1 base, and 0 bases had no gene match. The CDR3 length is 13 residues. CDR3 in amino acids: CATSRGDSQPQHF. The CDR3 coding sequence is TGTGCCACCAGCAGAGGGGACAGTCAGCCCCAGCATTTT.

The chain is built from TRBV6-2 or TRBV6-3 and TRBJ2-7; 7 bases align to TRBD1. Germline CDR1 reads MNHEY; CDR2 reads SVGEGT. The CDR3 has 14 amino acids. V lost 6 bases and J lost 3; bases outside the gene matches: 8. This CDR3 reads CASRKTGYDYEQYF. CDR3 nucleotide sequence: TGTGCCAGCAGGAAGACAGGGTACGACTACGAGCAGTACTTC.

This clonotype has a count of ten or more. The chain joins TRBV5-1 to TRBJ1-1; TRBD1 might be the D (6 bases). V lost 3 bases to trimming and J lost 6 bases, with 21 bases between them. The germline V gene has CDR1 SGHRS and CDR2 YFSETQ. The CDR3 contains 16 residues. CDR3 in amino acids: CASSSTPGHQRSEAFF. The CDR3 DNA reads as TGCGCCAGCAGCTCCACCCCGGGACATCAACGCTCTGAAGCTTTCTTT.

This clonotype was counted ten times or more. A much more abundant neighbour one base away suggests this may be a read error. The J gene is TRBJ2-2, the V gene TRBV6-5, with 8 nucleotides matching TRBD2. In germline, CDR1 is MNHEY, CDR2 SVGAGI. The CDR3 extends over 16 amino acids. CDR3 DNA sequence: TGTGCCAGCAGTTACTCGAGACTAGCGCCGCCCGGGGAGCTGCTTTTT. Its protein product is CASSYSRLAPPGELLF.

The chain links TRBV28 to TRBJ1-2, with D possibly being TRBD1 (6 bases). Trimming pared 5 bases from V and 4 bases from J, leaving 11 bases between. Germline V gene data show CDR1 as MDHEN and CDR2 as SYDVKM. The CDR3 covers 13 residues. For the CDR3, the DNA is TGTGCCAGCAGTCAACGGACAGCCTATGGCTACACCTTC. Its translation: CASSQRTAYGYTF.

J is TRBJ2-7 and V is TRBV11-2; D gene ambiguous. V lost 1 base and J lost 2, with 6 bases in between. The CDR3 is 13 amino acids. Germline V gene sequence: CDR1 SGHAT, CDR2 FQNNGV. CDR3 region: CASSLAQTYEQYF. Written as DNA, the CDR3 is TGTGCCAGCAGCTTAGCACAGACCTACGAGCAGTACTTC.

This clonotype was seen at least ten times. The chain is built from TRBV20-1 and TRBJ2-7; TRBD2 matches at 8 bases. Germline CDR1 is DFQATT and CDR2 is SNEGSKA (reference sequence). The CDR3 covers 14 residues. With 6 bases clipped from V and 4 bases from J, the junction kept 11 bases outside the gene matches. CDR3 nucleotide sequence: TGCAGTGCCCCAGCGGGAGCGAGCTCTTACGAGCAGTACTTC. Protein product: CSAPAGASSYEQYF.

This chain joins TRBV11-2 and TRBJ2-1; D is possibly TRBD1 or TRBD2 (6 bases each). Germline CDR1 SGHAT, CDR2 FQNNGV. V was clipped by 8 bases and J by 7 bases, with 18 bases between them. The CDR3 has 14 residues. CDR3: CASGGSWGHNEQFF. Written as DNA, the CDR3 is TGTGCCAGCGGGGGGAGTTGGGGGCATAATGAGCAGTTCTTC. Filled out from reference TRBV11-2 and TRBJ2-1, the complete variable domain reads EAGVAQSPRYKIIEKRQSVAFWCNPISGHATLYWYQQILGQGPKLLIQFQNNGVVDDSQLPKDRFSAERLKGVDSTLKIQPAKLEDSAVYLCASGGSWGHNEQFFGPGTRLTVL.

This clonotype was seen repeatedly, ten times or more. The CDR3 region is CASSVDAGGSNTEAFF. In DNA form, the CDR3 reads TGTGCCAGCAGCGTAGATGCAGGGGGCTCGAACACTGAAGCTTTCTTT. The V gene is TRBV9, the J gene TRBJ1-1; 8 nucleotides align to TRBD1. The CDR3 loop spans 16 amino acids. Germline-derived CDR1 and CDR2 are SGDLS and YYNGEE. V lost 0 bases to trimming and J lost 1 base; unmatched junction nucleotides: 5. Combining the CDR3 with reference TRBV9 and TRBJ1-1 gives the whole variable domain DSGVTQTPKHLITATGQRVTLRCSPRSGDLSVYWYQQSLDQGLQFLIQYYNGEERAKGNILERFSAQQFPDLHSELNLSSLELGDSALYFCASSVDAGGSNTEAFFGQGTRLTVV.

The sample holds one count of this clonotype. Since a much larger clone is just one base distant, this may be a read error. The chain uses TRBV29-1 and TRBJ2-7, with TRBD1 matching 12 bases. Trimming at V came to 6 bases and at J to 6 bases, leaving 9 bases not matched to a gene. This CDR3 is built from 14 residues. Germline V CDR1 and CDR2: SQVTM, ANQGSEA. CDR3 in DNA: TGCAGCGTCGGACGGGGGACAGGGGGCTTCGAGCAGTACGTC. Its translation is CSVGRGTGGFEQYV.

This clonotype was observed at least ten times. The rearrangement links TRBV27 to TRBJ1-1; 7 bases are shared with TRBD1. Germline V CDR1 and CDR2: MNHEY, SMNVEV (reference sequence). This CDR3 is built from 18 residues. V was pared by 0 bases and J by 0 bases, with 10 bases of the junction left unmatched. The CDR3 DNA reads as TGTGCCAGCAGTTTATCGAGGGGGCTGCTGAGGATGAACACTGAAGCTTTCTTT. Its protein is CASSLSRGLLRMNTEAFF.

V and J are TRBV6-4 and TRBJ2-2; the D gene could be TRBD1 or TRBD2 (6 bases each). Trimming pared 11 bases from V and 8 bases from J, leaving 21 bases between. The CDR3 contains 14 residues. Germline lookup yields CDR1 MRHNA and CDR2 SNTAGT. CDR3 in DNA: TGTGCCGTTGGGGGGCTGGGAATAGGAGGGGAGCTGTTTTTT. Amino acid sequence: CAVGGLGIGGELFF.

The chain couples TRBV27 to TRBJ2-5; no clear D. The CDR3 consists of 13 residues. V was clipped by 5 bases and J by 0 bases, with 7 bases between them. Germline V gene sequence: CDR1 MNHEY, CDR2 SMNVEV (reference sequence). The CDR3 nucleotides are TGTGCCAGCAGTCTTCAGTACCAAGAGACCCAGTACTTC. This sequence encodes CASSLQYQETQYF.

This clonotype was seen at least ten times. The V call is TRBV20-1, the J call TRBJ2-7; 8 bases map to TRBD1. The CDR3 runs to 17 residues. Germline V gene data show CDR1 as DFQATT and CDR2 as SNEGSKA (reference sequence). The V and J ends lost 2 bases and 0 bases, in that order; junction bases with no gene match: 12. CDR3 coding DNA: TGCAGTGCTAGAATTCCCTTCCGGACAGGGAGCTCCTACGAGCAGTACTTC. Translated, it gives CSARIPFRTGSSYEQYF.

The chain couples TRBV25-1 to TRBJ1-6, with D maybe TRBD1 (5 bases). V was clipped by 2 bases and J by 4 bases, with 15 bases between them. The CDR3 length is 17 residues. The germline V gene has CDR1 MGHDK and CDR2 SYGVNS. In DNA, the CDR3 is TGTGCCAGCAGTGAAACCCAGGGTAACCCATATAATTCACCCCTCCACTTT. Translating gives CASSETQGNPYNSPLHF.

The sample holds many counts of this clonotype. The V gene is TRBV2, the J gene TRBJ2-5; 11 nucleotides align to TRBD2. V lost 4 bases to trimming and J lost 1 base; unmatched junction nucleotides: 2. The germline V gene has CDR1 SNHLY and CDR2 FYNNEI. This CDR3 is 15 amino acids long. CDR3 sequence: CASSAGLAVQETQYF. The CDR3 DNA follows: TGTGCCAGCAGTGCGGGACTAGCGGTCCAAGAGACCCAGTACTTC.

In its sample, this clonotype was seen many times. The CDR3 here is CASSSQGYTDTQYF. The CDR3 bases are TGCGCCAGCAGCTCACAGGGTTACACAGATACGCAGTATTTT. The chain joins TRBV5-1 to TRBJ2-3; TRBD1 might be the D (6 bases). V lost 3 bases and J lost 2, with 10 bases in between. This CDR3 contains 14 residues. Germline V lookup: CDR1 SGHRS, CDR2 YFSETQ.

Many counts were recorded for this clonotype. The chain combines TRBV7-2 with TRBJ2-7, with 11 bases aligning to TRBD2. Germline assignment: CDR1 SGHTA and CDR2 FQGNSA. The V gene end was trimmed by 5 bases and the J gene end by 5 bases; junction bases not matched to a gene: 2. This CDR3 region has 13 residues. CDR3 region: CASSTSGSNEQYF. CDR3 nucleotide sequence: TGTGCCAGCAGCACTAGCGGGAGCAACGAGCAGTACTTC.